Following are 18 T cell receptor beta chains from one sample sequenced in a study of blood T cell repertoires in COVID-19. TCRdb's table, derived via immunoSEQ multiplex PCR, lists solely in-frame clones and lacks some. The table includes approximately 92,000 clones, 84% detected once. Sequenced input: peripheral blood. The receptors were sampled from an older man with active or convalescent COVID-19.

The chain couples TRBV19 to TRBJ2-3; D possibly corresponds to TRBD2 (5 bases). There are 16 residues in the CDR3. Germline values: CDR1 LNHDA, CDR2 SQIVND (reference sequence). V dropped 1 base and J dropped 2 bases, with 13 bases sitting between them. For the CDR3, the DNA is TGTGCCAGTAGTATAGTCGGCGGGTTAGACACAGATACGCAGTATTTT. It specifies CASSIVGGLDTDTQYF.

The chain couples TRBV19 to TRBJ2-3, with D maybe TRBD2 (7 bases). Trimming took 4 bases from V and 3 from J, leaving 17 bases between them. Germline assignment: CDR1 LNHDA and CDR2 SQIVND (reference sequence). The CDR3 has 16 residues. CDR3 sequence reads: CASSTLGGGPTDTQYF. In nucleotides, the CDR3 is TGTGCCAGTAGTACCCTAGGGGGGGGCCCGACAGATACGCAGTATTTT.

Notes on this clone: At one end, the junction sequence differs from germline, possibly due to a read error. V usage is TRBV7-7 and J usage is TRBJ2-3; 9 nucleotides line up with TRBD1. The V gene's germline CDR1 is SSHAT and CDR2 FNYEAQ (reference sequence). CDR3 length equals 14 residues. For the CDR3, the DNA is TGTGCTAGCAGCTCACAGGGGGCCCCAGATACGCAGTATTTT. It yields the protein CASSSQGAPDTQYF. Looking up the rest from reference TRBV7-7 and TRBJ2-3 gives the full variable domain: GAGVSQSPRYKVTKRGQDVTLRCDPISSHATLYWYQQALGQGPEFLTYFNYEAQPDKSGLPSDRFSAERPEGSISTLTIQRTEQRDSAMYRCASSSQGAPDTQYFGPGTRLTVL.

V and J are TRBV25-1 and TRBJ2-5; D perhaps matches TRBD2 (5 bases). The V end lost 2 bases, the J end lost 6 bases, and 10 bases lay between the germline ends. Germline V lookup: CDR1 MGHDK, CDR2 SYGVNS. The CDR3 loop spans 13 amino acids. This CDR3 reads CASSESDGKTQYF. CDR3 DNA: TGTGCCAGCAGTGAAAGCGACGGGAAGACCCAGTACTTC.

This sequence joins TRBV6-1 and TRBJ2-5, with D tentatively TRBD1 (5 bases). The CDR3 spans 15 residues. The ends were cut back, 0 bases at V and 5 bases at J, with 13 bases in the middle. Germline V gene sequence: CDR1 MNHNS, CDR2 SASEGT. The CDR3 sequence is CASSEAPRDVETQYF. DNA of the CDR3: TGTGCCAGCAGTGAAGCTCCCAGGGATGTGGAGACCCAGTACTTC.

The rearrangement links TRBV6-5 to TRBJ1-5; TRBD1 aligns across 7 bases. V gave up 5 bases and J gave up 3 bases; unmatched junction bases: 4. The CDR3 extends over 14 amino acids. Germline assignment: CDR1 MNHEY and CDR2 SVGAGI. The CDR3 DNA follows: TGTGCCAGCAGTAGGGGGCTTGACAATCAGCCCCAGCATTTT. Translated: CASSRGLDNQPQHF.

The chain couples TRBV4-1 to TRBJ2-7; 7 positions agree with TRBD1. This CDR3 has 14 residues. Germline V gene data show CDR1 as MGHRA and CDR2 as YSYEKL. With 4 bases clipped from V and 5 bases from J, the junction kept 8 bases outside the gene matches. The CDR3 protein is CASSLRQRGHEQYF. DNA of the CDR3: TGCGCCAGCAGCCTACGACAAAGGGGGCACGAGCAGTACTTC.

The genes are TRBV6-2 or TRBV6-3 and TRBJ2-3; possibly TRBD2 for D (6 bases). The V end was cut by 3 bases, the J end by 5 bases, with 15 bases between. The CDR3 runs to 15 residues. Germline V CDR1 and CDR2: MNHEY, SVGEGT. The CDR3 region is CASSYGVRGEDTQYF. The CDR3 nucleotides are TGTGCCAGCAGTTATGGGGTGCGGGGCGAAGATACGCAGTATTTT.

CDR3 amino acids: CASSLGQATEAFF. The DNA of the CDR3 is TGTGCCAGCAGTTTAGGACAGGCCACTGAAGCTTTCTTT. The chain is built from TRBV12-3 or TRBV12-4 and TRBJ1-1; a possible D gene is TRBD1 (6 bases). V dropped 1 base and J dropped 4 bases, with 7 bases sitting between them. The CDR3 extends over 13 amino acids.

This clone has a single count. The CDR3 is CAAGGQGYTEAFF. CDR3 bases: TGTGCCGCCGGGGGACAGGGGTACACTGAAGCTTTCTTT. This chain links TRBV28 with TRBJ1-1; 10 bases are shared with TRBD1. Germline V gene lookup returns CDR1 MDHEN and CDR2 SYDVKM. The J segment lost 3 bases and the V segment lost 11 bases, leaving 6 bases of the junction unmatched. The CDR3 has 13 residues.

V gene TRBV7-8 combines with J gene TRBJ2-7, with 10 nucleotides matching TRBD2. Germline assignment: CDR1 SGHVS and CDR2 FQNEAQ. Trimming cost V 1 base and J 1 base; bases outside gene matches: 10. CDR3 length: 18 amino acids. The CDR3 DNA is TGTGCCAGCAGCTTAGTAGGCTTAAGCGGGGGGGCTTCCTACGAGCAGTACTTC. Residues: CASSLVGLSGGASYEQYF.

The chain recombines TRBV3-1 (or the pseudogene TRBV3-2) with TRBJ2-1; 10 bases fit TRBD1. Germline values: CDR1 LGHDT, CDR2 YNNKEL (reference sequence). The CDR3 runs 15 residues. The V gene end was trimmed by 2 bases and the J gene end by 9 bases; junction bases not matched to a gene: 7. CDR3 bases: TGTGCCAGCAGCCAATGGGACAGGGGTATGGGTGAGCAGTTCTTC. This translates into CASSQWDRGMGEQFF.

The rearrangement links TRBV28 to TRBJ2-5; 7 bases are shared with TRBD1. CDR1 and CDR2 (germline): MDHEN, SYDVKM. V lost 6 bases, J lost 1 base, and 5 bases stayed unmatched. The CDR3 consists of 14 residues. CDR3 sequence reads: CASRPDRAQETQYF. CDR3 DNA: TGTGCCAGCAGACCTGACAGGGCCCAAGAGACCCAGTACTTC.

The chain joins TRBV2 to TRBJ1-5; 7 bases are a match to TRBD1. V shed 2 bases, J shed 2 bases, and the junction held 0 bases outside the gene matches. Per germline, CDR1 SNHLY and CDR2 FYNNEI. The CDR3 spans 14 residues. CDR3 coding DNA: TGTGCCAGCAGTGAAACAGGGGGCAATCAGCCCCAGCATTTT. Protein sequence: CASSETGGNQPQHF.

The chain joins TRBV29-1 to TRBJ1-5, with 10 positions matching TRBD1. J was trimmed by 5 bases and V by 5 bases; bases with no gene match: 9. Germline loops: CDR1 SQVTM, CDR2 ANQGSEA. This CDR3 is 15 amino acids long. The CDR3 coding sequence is TGCAGCGTTAGGGAGGCCGGGACAGGGGATCAGCCCCAGCATTTT. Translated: CSVREAGTGDQPQHF.

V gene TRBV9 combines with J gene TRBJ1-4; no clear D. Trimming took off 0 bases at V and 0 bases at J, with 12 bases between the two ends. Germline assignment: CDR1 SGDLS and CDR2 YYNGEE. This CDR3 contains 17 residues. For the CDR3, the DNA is TGTGCCAGCAGCGTAGATAGTGATCGCTCAACTAATGAAAAACTGTTTTTT. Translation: CASSVDSDRSTNEKLFF.

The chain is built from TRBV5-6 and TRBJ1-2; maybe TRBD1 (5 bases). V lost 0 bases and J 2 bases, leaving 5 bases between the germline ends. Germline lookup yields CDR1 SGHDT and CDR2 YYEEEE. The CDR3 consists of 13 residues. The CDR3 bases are TGTGCCAGCAGCTTGGGACAGAACTATGGCTACACCTTC. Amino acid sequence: CASSLGQNYGYTF.

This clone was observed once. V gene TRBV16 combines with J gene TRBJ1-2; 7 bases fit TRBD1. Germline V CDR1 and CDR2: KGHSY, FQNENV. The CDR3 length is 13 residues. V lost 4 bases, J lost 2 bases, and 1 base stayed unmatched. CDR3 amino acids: CASSRDRNYGYTF. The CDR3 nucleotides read TGTGCCAGCAGCCGGGACAGAAACTATGGCTACACCTTC.